These 28 T cell receptor beta chains share one sample of origin, sequenced in a study of blood T cell repertoires in COVID-19. The method was immunoSEQ multiplex PCR; TCRdb's version includes in-frame clones alone and lacks a portion of them. This table holds 300,000 to 400,000 clones, about 90% found once. Source material: PBMCs or T cells enriched from blood (not recorded which). The receptor source for this set is a man aged 25-45 years who had recovered from COVID-19.

The chain has TRBV4-2 and TRBJ1-3, with no clear D. The germline V and J ends were trimmed by 1 base and 0 bases, with 16 bases remaining between them. The CDR3 covers 18 residues. Germline V gene data show CDR1 as LGHNA and CDR2 as YNFKEQ. CDR3 protein: CASSQASGLSSSGNTIYF. The CDR3 DNA follows: TGTGCCAGCAGCCAAGCGTCAGGCTTGTCGAGCTCTGGAAACACCATATATTTT.

The gene calls are TRBV18 and TRBJ1-3, with no clear D. Germline assignment: CDR1 KGHSH and CDR2 LQKENI. This CDR3 is built from 14 residues. V lost 3 bases and J 8 bases, leaving 14 bases between the germline ends. DNA of the CDR3: TGTGCCAGCTCACCGATAGCTCAAGTGGACACCATATATTTT. Its translation: CASSPIAQVDTIYF.

This chain links TRBV19 with TRBJ1-5, with D uncertain. CDR1 is LNHDA and CDR2 is SQIVND in the germline V gene (reference sequence). CDR3 length: 15 amino acids. Trimming took 7 bases from V and 4 from J, leaving 17 bases between them. As DNA, the CDR3 is TGTGCCAGTACCACGGTTGTGGAGATGAATCAGCCCCAGCATTTT. It encodes CASTTVVEMNQPQHF.

As concerns this clone: Other DNA sequences in this specimen translate into the identical CDR3. The chain couples TRBV5-1 to TRBJ1-4; weak D call: TRBD1 (6 bases). Germline V gene sequence: CDR1 SGHRS, CDR2 YFSETQ. The V and J ends lost 4 bases and 5 bases respectively, with 12 bases between them. The CDR3 consists of 14 residues. The CDR3 nucleotides read TGCGCCAGCAGCCCGGGACACGGAAATGAAAAACTGTTTTTT. As protein: CASSPGHGNEKLFF.

The genes are TRBV5-1 and TRBJ2-7, with D maybe TRBD2 (5 bases). Deletions cut 6 bases from V and 3 bases from J, with 13 bases between. CDR1 SGHRS and CDR2 YFSETQ come from the germline V gene. The CDR3 spans 13 residues. CDR3: CASKETAGYEQYF. For the CDR3, the DNA is TGCGCCAGCAAGGAGACCGCGGGCTACGAGCAGTACTTC.

This sequence joins TRBV4-1 and TRBJ1-5; TRBD1 might be the D (6 bases). The CDR3 covers 16 residues. Germline CDR1 is MGHRA and CDR2 is YSYEKL. The V end was cut by 1 base, the J end by 0 bases, with 10 bases between. Here the CDR3 reads CASSQGQALSNQPQHF. For the CDR3, the DNA is TGCGCCAGCAGCCAAGGACAGGCCCTTAGCAATCAGCCCCAGCATTTT.

The genes are TRBV6-5 and TRBJ1-1; D possibly corresponds to TRBD1 (5 bases). Trimming removed 1 base from V and 3 bases from J, with 9 bases in between. The CDR3 runs 14 residues. Per germline, CDR1 MNHEY and CDR2 SVGAGI. The chain's CDR3 is CASSYWGGDTEAFF. The CDR3 region has the DNA TGTGCCAGCAGTTACTGGGGCGGGGACACTGAAGCTTTCTTT.

This chain links TRBV30 with TRBJ1-1; the match to TRBD1 covers 7 bases. Germline V gene lookup returns CDR1 GTSNPN and CDR2 SVGIG (reference sequence). The CDR3 has 15 residues. V shed 5 bases and J 1 base; nucleotides not matched to a gene: 10. CDR3 in amino acids: CAWADRAVTNTEAFF. DNA of the CDR3: TGTGCCTGGGCTGACAGGGCCGTAACGAACACTGAAGCTTTCTTT.

The V call is TRBV7-2, the J call TRBJ2-7; D possibly corresponds to TRBD1 (7 bases). With 3 bases removed from V and 6 bases from J, the gap between germline ends came to 9 bases. This CDR3 is 12 amino acids long. CDR1 and CDR2 (germline): SGHTA, FQGNSA. The CDR3 coding sequence is TGTGCCAGCAGCTTCAGGGGGGTCGAGCAGTACTTC. Amino acids: CASSFRGVEQYF.

V is TRBV19 and J is TRBJ1-1; 8 nucleotides line up with TRBD1. CDR1 is LNHDA and CDR2 is SQIVND in the germline V gene (reference sequence). Trimming removed 6 bases from V and 3 bases from J; junction bases left unmatched: 3. The CDR3 has 13 residues. The CDR3 DNA is TGTGCCAGTAGGACAGGGGTGTACACTGAAGCTTTCTTT. This codes for CASRTGVYTEAFF.

This clone appeared a single time. The chain has TRBV10-1 and TRBJ1-6; possible D gene TRBD1, 5 bases. The CDR3 runs 15 residues. V lost 6 bases to trimming and J lost 9 bases, with 18 bases between them. Germline-derived CDR1 and CDR2 are WNHNN and SYGVQD (reference sequence). For the CDR3, the DNA is TGCGCCAGCAGCGCTGGGACGGCCGGGAGTTCACCCCTCCACTTT. It encodes CASSAGTAGSSPLHF.

V gene TRBV2 combines with J gene TRBJ2-1; TRBD2 might be the D (5 bases). Per the germline V gene, CDR1 is SNHLY and CDR2 is FYNNEI. Trimming removed 3 bases from V and 7 bases from J, with 7 bases in between. This CDR3 spans 12 amino acids. The chain's CDR3 is CASSEGANEQFF. The DNA of the CDR3 is TGTGCCAGCAGTGAGGGAGCAAATGAGCAGTTCTTC.

The CDR3 here is CASSFFSIHEQYF. CDR3 DNA: TGTGCCAGCAGCTTTTTTAGCATACACGAGCAGTACTTC. The chain recombines TRBV5-4 with TRBJ2-7, with no clear D. CDR1 SGHNT and CDR2 YYREEE come from the germline V gene (reference sequence). The V gene lost 2 bases and the J gene lost 5 bases, with 11 bases spanning the gap. The CDR3 runs 13 residues.

The V and J genes are TRBV29-1 and TRBJ2-7, with a possible D match to TRBD2 (6 bases). V was trimmed by 6 bases and J by 5 bases, leaving 14 bases between them. Germline values: CDR1 SQVTM, CDR2 ANQGSEA. The CDR3 consists of 12 residues. CDR3 in amino acids: CSVVGTVDEQYF. The CDR3 nucleotides are TGCAGCGTCGTGGGGACTGTCGACGAGCAGTACTTC.

The V call is TRBV4-1, the J call TRBJ2-7; no firm D call. CDR1 is MGHRA, CDR2 YSYEKL, per germline. Trimming left V 2 bases short and J 3 bases short, with 5 bases between. The CDR3 is 12 amino acids. CDR3 protein: CASSQPYYEQYF. The CDR3 bases are TGCGCCAGCAGCCAACCGTACTACGAGCAGTACTTC.

The chain uses TRBV24-1 and TRBJ2-2, with TRBD1 matching over 9 bases. V dropped 7 bases and J dropped 1; count of bases not matched to a gene: 3. Per the germline V gene, CDR1 is KGHDR and CDR2 is SFDVKD. The CDR3 sequence is 15 residues long. CDR3: CATRGTGRNTGELFF. CDR3 nucleotides: TGTGCCACCAGAGGGACAGGGAGGAACACCGGGGAGCTGTTTTTT.

V is TRBV27 and J is TRBJ2-7; a possible D gene is TRBD1 (6 bases). The germline gives CDR1 MNHEY, CDR2 SMNVEV (reference sequence). CDR3 length: 15 residues. Trimming removed 2 bases from V and 7 bases from J, with 18 bases in between. This CDR3 is CASSLLGAGVLEQYF. In DNA form, the CDR3 reads TGTGCCAGCAGTTTACTAGGGGCAGGGGTTTTAGAGCAGTACTTC.

This clone was counted between two and nine times. This rearrangement joins TRBV9 to TRBJ2-1, with 7 bases matching TRBD2. The V segment lost 7 bases and the J segment 7 bases; nucleotides outside the gene matches: 8. CDR1 SGDLS and CDR2 YYNGEE come from the germline V gene. The CDR3 is 13 amino acids. The CDR3 protein is CASGRGGGNEQFF. The CDR3, as DNA: TGTGCCAGCGGAAGGGGCGGGGGTAATGAGCAGTTCTTC.

This clone was observed a single time. The J gene is TRBJ2-2, the V gene TRBV11-2, with 10 bases fitting TRBD2. The trim removed 5 bases at V and 6 bases at J, leaving 6 bases unmatched. This CDR3 has 15 amino acids. Germline V lookup: CDR1 SGHAT, CDR2 FQNNGV. The CDR3 is CASSKSGGAAGELFF. CDR3 bases: TGTGCCAGCAGCAAGAGCGGGGGGGCGGCCGGGGAGCTGTTTTTT.

The rearrangement joins TRBV29-1 to TRBJ2-1, with D unclear. V was cut by 3 bases and J by 2 bases, with 14 bases left in between. CDR1 and CDR2 (germline): SQVTM, ANQGSEA. The length of the CDR3 is 15 residues. The CDR3 nucleotides read TGCAGCGTTGACCCCGTGCAGGTACCCTACAATGAGCAGTTCTTC. Translation gives CSVDPVQVPYNEQFF.

The V call is TRBV10-3, the J call TRBJ2-5; maybe TRBD2 (6 bases). The CDR3 has 15 residues. Germline CDR1 is ENHRY and CDR2 is SYGVKD. V lost 3 bases to trimming and J lost 2 bases, with 13 bases between them. CDR3 DNA sequence: TGTGCCATCAGTGACAGCCGCGGGGAACAAGAGACCCAGTACTTC. Translated, it gives CAISDSRGEQETQYF.

The chain is built from TRBV5-1 and TRBJ1-4; the D is unclear. Deletions cut 2 bases from V and 8 bases from J, with 10 bases between. Germline V gene lookup returns CDR1 SGHRS and CDR2 YFSETQ. The CDR3 contains 13 residues. The CDR3 region is CASSFVSGEKLFF. The CDR3 DNA sequence: TGCGCCAGCAGCTTCGTTTCCGGGGAAAAACTGTTTTTT.

The J gene is TRBJ1-2, the V gene TRBV29-1; possibly TRBD1 for D (6 bases). V was shortened by 6 bases and J by 4 bases, with 21 bases between the two germline ends. Germline V gene lookup returns CDR1 SQVTM and CDR2 ANQGSEA. CDR3 size: 15 residues. DNA for the CDR3: TGCAGCGTCCTTTCGGGTCTGACAGGAATCTATGGCTACACCTTC. Translated: CSVLSGLTGIYGYTF.

V and J are TRBV2 and TRBJ2-7; 10 bases are shared with TRBD2. The CDR3 sequence is 14 residues long. With 6 bases clipped from V and 3 bases from J, the junction kept 5 bases outside the gene matches. Germline V CDR1 and CDR2: SNHLY, FYNNEI. The CDR3 DNA reads as TGTGCCAGCAGCCGGACTAGCGGCCACTACGAGCAGTACTTC. As protein: CASSRTSGHYEQYF.

The chain recombines TRBV2 with TRBJ2-7, with a weak D call TRBD2 (6 bases). This CDR3 region has 15 residues. The V gene's germline CDR1 is SNHLY and CDR2 FYNNEI. V dropped 7 bases and J dropped 2 bases, with 18 bases sitting between them. The CDR3 DNA sequence: TGTGCCAGCACAGTCGGGGGAGGATTAACCTACGAGCAGTACTTC. This encodes CASTVGGGLTYEQYF.

A single count supports this clone. The V and J genes are TRBV30 and TRBJ2-7; 7 bases are a match to TRBD1. CDR3 length: 16 residues. The ends lost 2 bases at V and 3 bases at J; junction bases unmatched: 13. Germline CDR1 reads GTSNPN; CDR2 reads SVGIG (reference sequence). CDR3 sequence (DNA): TGTGCCTGGAGTTACCTCGGGCAGGGGGACCTCTACGAGCAGTACTTC. It encodes CAWSYLGQGDLYEQYF.

V usage is TRBV7-9 and J usage is TRBJ2-7; TRBD1 agrees at 7 bases. The CDR3 is made up of 14 amino acids. CDR1 and CDR2 (germline): SEHNR, FQNEAQ (reference sequence). V was pared by 1 base and J by 2 bases, with 2 bases of the junction left unmatched. CDR3 coding DNA: TGTGCCAGCAGCTTAGAAGGGGGCCCCTACGAGCAGTACTTC. It yields the protein CASSLEGGPYEQYF.

The chain combines TRBV28 with TRBJ1-5; TRBD1 aligns across 7 bases. CDR3 length equals 15 residues. Unmatched junction bases numbered 16, after V lost 11 bases and J lost 6 bases. CDR1 and CDR2 from the germline V gene are MDHEN and SYDVKM. The chain's CDR3 is CAHKGGSLGRQPQHF. Here the CDR3 DNA reads TGTGCCCACAAAGGGGGCTCCCTGGGGCGTCAGCCCCAGCATTTT.